The 24 T cell receptor beta chains below come from one sample, sequenced in a study of T cell clonality in common variable immunodeficiency. Study findings and constraints: In common variable immunodeficiency, TCR beta chains reportedly carried fewer deletions and N-nucleotide insertions.

TCRdb's table, derived via immunoSEQ multiplex PCR, lists solely in-frame clones and lacks some. The sample is made up of fewer than 25,000 clones, none counted only once. For these TCRs, the target antigens are not known. Sample: peripheral blood mononuclear cells. The origin of the receptors is a human donor with common variable immunodeficiency.

A few counts support this clone. The CDR3 end lies 3 residues beyond the end of the read and is filled in from the germline J gene. The V and J genes are TRBV23-1 and TRBJ1-5; D might be TRBD1 (6 bases). TRBV23-1 is an open reading frame, and its role is uncertain. The CDR3 consists of 15 residues. Trimming removed 6 bases at V and 5 bases at J, with 17 bases between. CDR3 amino acids: CASSLQGKEDQPQHF. Partial CDR3 DNA: TGCGCCAGCAGCCTACAGGGAAAGGAAGATCAGCCC.

This clone was counted a few times. Sequencing ends 3 residues short of the CDR3 end; the germline J gene provides the rest. V usage is TRBV19 and J usage is TRBJ1-1; TRBD1 is a possible D gene (5 bases). CDR3 length: 14 amino acids. The V and J ends lost 5 bases and 1 base respectively, with 11 bases between them. CDR1 and CDR2 (germline): LNHDA, SQIVND (reference sequence). The CDR3 spells CASSPGPGNTEAFF. Incomplete CDR3 DNA: TGTGCCAGTAGTCCAGGGCCTGGGAACACTGAA.

This clone was counted between two and nine times. The read terminates 3 residues before the CDR3 end, so the remaining end is supplied by the germline J gene. V is TRBV2 and J is TRBJ1-2; TRBD1 aligns across 7 bases. Germline CDR1 is SNHLY and CDR2 is FYNNEI. The junction had 11 bases not matched to a gene; V was cut back by 6 bases and J by 4 bases. There are 15 residues in the CDR3. CDR3 bases read: TGTGCCAGCAGCAGCGGGACAGTGGATGTCTATGGC. This codes for CASSSGTVDVYG. The full CDR3 protein is CASSSGTVDVYGYTF.

As to this clone: The CDR3 goes on 3 residues after the read ends, and that part is filled in from the germline J gene. The J gene is TRBJ2-1, the V gene TRBV2; possible D gene TRBD2, 6 bases. Germline V gives CDR1 SNHLY, CDR2 FYNNEI. The germline V and J ends were trimmed by 3 bases and 7 bases, with 19 bases remaining between them. This CDR3 is 16 amino acids long. CDR3 protein: CASSDFRDSSFNEQFF. The part of the CDR3 DNA that was read is TGTGCCAGCAGTGACTTCCGGGACTCTTCGTTTAATGAG.

This clone was seen ten or more times. From the germline J gene comes the end of the CDR3, since the read stops 3 residues before it. The chain has TRBV5-1 and TRBJ1-1; D may be TRBD1 (5 bases). The germline V gene encodes CDR1 SGHRS and CDR2 YFSETQ. The CDR3 runs 15 residues. V shed 3 bases and J shed 1 base, with 13 bases lying between them. CDR3 in amino acids: CASSWGVAANTEAFF. The part of the CDR3 DNA that was read is TGCGCCAGCAGCTGGGGGGTGGCGGCGAACACTGAA.

About this clone itself: The observed sequence ends 3 residues before the CDR3 terminus, with the missing tail filled in from the germline J gene. The chain combines TRBV6-2 or TRBV6-3 with TRBJ2-5; TRBD1 matches 7 bases. The CDR3 has 16 residues. Germline V gene lookup returns CDR1 MNHEY and CDR2 SVGEGT. The trim removed 2 bases at V and 4 bases at J, leaving 10 bases unmatched. The covered CDR3 bases are TGTGCCAGCAGTTACAATAGGGGGCGGTTGGGAGAGACC. Amino acid sequence: CASSYNRGRLGET. The whole CDR3 protein is CASSYNRGRLGETQYF.

This clone was seen a handful of times. The read ends 3 residues shy of where the CDR3 ends; the end is completed using the germline J gene. V usage is TRBV6-1 and J usage is TRBJ1-4; 7 bases are a match to TRBD1. The J segment lost 6 bases and the V segment lost 1 base, leaving 8 bases of the junction unmatched. The CDR3 extends over 16 amino acids. The germline CDR1 and CDR2 sequences are MNHNS and SASEGT. The CDR3 loop is CASSEGVSQGDEKLFF. CDR3 DNA, as far as it was read: TGTGCCAGCAGTGAAGGCGTGTCCCAGGGGGATGAAAAA.

This clone is labeled medium-sized. The CDR3 end falls 3 residues outside the read, so it is completed with the germline J gene. This chain connects TRBV14 to TRBJ2-7; 8 bases match TRBD2. After removal of 4 bases from V and 1 base from J, the junction contained 6 bases not matched to a gene. The germline gives CDR1 SGHDN, CDR2 FVKESK. The CDR3 consists of 15 residues. CDR3 sequence reads: CASSRTSGLSYEQYF. Incomplete CDR3 DNA: TGTGCCAGCAGCCGCACTAGCGGACTATCCTACGAG. Full variable domain (remainder filled in from reference TRBV14 and TRBJ2-7): EAGVTQFPSHSVIEKGQTVTLRCDPISGHDNLYWYRRVMGKEIKFLLHFVKESKQDESGMPNNRFLAERTGGTYSTLKVQPAELEDSGVYFCASSRTSGLSYEQYFGPGTRLTVT.

On this clone: From the germline J gene comes the end of the CDR3, since the read stops 3 residues before it. The J gene is TRBJ2-5, the V gene TRBV30; 8 nucleotides agree with TRBD2. From germline, CDR1 is GTSNPN and CDR2 SVGIG (reference sequence). This CDR3 comprises 13 residues. Trimming took 5 bases from V and 0 from J; bases not matched to a gene: 2. CDR3 in amino acids: CAWLAGNQETQYF. The DNA read from the CDR3 is TGTGCCTGGTTAGCGGGAAACCAAGAGACC.

This clone has just a few counts. The CDR3 end falls 3 residues outside the read, so it is completed with the germline J gene. The chain uses TRBV7-2 and TRBJ1-6; D is ambiguous. This CDR3 comprises 12 residues. With 4 bases removed from V and 11 bases from J, the gap between germline ends came to 9 bases. Germline CDR1 and CDR2: SGHTA and FQGNSA. CDR3 DNA (partial): TGTGCCAGCAGCTACTCCTTCACACCC. This translates into CASSYSFTP. The whole CDR3 region reads CASSYSFTPLHF.

A word on this clone: The read falls 3 residues short of the CDR3 end, and the missing part is taken from the germline J gene. The gene calls are TRBV2 and TRBJ1-1, with unresolved D. The CDR3 runs 14 residues. Trimming removed 4 bases from V and 1 base from J, with 10 bases in between. Germline-derived CDR1 and CDR2 are SNHLY and FYNNEI. The CDR3 region is CASSVFQENTEAFF. Incomplete CDR3 DNA: TGTGCCAGCAGTGTATTCCAGGAGAACACTGAA.

This clone occurred a few times. With the read ending 3 residues before the CDR3 end, the germline J gene is used to fill in that end. The chain has TRBV30 and TRBJ1-4; the match to TRBD1 covers 9 bases. The CDR3 has 14 residues. The V segment lost 2 bases and the J segment 7 bases; nucleotides outside the gene matches: 5. Germline assignment: CDR1 GTSNPN and CDR2 SVGIG (reference sequence). The sequenced CDR3 bases are TGTGCCTGGAGTCAGGACAGGGGACGTGAAAAA. It codes for CAWSQDRGREK. Given in full, the CDR3 is CAWSQDRGREKLFF.

This clone was counted a few times. The DNA ends 3 residues before the CDR3 does, and the rest of the CDR3 is filled in from the germline J gene. The genes are TRBV7-3 and TRBJ2-2; 10 bases are a match to TRBD1. Germline lookup yields CDR1 SGHTA and CDR2 FQGTGA. The J segment lost 7 bases and the V segment lost 5 bases, leaving 10 bases of the junction unmatched. The CDR3 extends over 16 amino acids. CDR3 DNA, as far as it was read: TGTGCCAGCAGCCCGATAGACAGGGGGCAAGGCGGGGAG. This gives the protein CASSPIDRGQGGE. The CDR3 as a whole reads CASSPIDRGQGGELFF.

This clone appeared many times. With the read ending 3 residues before the CDR3 end, the germline J gene is used to fill in that end. V usage is TRBV19 and J usage is TRBJ2-1; D gene unclear. The V and J ends lost 6 bases and 6 bases respectively, with 6 bases between them. CDR3 length equals 11 residues. Germline CDR1 and CDR2: LNHDA and SQIVND (reference sequence). The CDR3 loop is CASSPSNEQFF. CDR3 DNA, as far as it was read: TGTGCCAGTAGCCCTTCCAATGAG. The full variable domain, its missing parts supplied by reference TRBV19 and TRBJ2-1, is DGGITQSPKYLFRKEGQNVTLSCEQNLNHDAMYWYRQDPGQGLRLIYYSQIVNDFQKGDIAEGYSVSREKKESFPLTVTSAQKNPTAFYLCASSPSNEQFFGPGTRLTVL.

This clone was detected many times. Read coverage stops 3 residues before the CDR3 terminus; the germline J gene supplies the remainder. The chain employs TRBV20-1 and TRBJ2-2; 10 bases agree with TRBD1. Germline-derived CDR1 and CDR2 are DFQATT and SNEGSKA (reference sequence). The CDR3 is 17 amino acids. V gave up 0 bases and J gave up 4 bases; unmatched junction bases: 8. The CDR3 bases that were read are TGCAGTGCTAGAGATACCGACAGGGGGCGCGTCACCGGGGAG. Amino acid sequence: CSARDTDRGRVTGE. The full CDR3 reads CSARDTDRGRVTGELFF.

This clone showed up just a few times. With the read ending 3 residues before the CDR3 end, the germline J gene is used to fill in that end. The chain couples TRBV7-3 to TRBJ2-1; tentatively, D is TRBD1 (5 bases). The V gene lost 5 bases and the J gene lost 7 bases, with 15 bases spanning the gap. CDR1 is SGHTA and CDR2 is FQGTGA in the germline V gene. CDR3 length: 14 amino acids. The CDR3 is CASSPDGARNEQFF. The CDR3 bases that were read are TGTGCCAGCAGCCCCGATGGGGCTAGAAATGAG.

Points on this clone: The DNA ends 3 residues before the CDR3 does, and the rest of the CDR3 is filled in from the germline J gene. This rearrangement joins TRBV7-2 to TRBJ1-2; 8 bases are a match to TRBD1. Germline V lookup: CDR1 SGHTA, CDR2 FQGNSA. This CDR3 has 13 residues. CDR3 in amino acids: CASSQDRVGGYTF. The DNA read from the CDR3 is TGTGCCAGCAGTCAGGACAGGGTGGGAGGC.

Remarks on this clone: The read ends 3 residues before the CDR3 terminus; that terminus is restored from the germline J gene. The chain carries TRBV2 and TRBJ2-5, with D tentatively TRBD2 (5 bases). The CDR3 spans 15 residues. V was cut by 2 bases and J by 4 bases, with 14 bases left in between. CDR1 and CDR2 from the germline V gene are SNHLY and FYNNEI. The sequenced CDR3 bases are TGTGCCAGCAGTGAAAGTCCGGGGTTTGCAGAGACC. As protein: CASSESPGFAET. The whole CDR3 sequence is CASSESPGFAETQYF.

This clone qualifies as medium-sized. The read ends 3 residues shy of where the CDR3 ends; the end is completed using the germline J gene. The chain uses TRBV20-1 and TRBJ2-2; 8 bases align to TRBD1. V was pared by 5 bases and J by 3 bases, with 5 bases of the junction left unmatched. CDR3 length: 14 amino acids. Germline assignment: CDR1 DFQATT and CDR2 SNEGSKA (reference sequence). Here the CDR3 reads CSAPGTGYTGELFF. CDR3 DNA, as far as it was read: TGCAGTGCTCCCGGGACAGGTTACACCGGGGAG.

This clone has more than one count but fewer than ten. With the read ending 3 residues before the CDR3 end, the germline J gene is used to fill in that end. The rearrangement uses TRBV2 and TRBJ2-7; maybe TRBD1 (6 bases). Trimming took 4 bases from V and 2 from J, leaving 15 bases between them. Germline CDR1 reads SNHLY; CDR2 reads FYNNEI. The length of the CDR3 is 15 residues. Incomplete CDR3 DNA: TGTGCCAGCAGTGGAGGGGGAGACTCCCCCTACGAG. This sequence encodes CASSGGGDSPYE. The entire CDR3 protein is CASSGGGDSPYEQYF.

In the case of this clone: The read comes to an end 3 residues before the CDR3 does, leaving the germline J gene to fill in the end. The chain uses TRBV30 and TRBJ2-1; 9 positions match TRBD2. Unmatched junction bases numbered 9, after V lost 2 bases and J lost 4 bases. The CDR3 is 16 amino acids. CDR1 is GTSNPN and CDR2 is SVGIG in the germline V gene (reference sequence). Incomplete CDR3 DNA: TGTGCCTGGAGTCTTCCCGGACTAGCGCCTTACAATGAG. Its translation is CAWSLPGLAPYNE. The full CDR3 is CAWSLPGLAPYNEQFF.

By share of the sample, this clone is medium-sized. The read halts 3 residues ahead of the CDR3 end, with the missing end drawn from the germline J gene. The chain has TRBV5-6 and TRBJ1-2; TRBD1 matches 7 bases. V lost 4 bases, J lost 4 bases, and 10 bases stayed unmatched. This CDR3 is built from 15 residues. Germline V gives CDR1 SGHDT, CDR2 YYEEEE. The CDR3 sequence: CASSPGTAYSYGYTF. Partial CDR3 DNA: TGTGCCAGCAGCCCCGGGACAGCCTACAGCTATGGC.

There are a few counts of this clone. The CDR3 extends 3 residues past the end of the read, so its final part is completed from the germline J gene. The rearrangement joins TRBV20-1 to TRBJ2-5; 9 bases match TRBD1. The CDR3 is 13 residues long. CDR1 is DFQATT and CDR2 is SNEGSKA in the germline V gene (reference sequence). Trimming cost V 6 bases and J 2 bases; bases outside gene matches: 4. CDR3 residues: CSAIDRGQETQYF. The part of the CDR3 DNA that was read is TGCAGTGCGATAGACAGGGGGCAAGAGACC.

This clone was counted many times. The read terminates 3 residues ahead of where the CDR3 ends, so the germline J gene completes it. This chain uses TRBV4-2 with TRBJ1-1; D possibly corresponds to TRBD1 (5 bases). There are 14 residues in the CDR3. The germline V gene encodes CDR1 LGHNA and CDR2 YNFKEQ. Trimming removed 6 bases from V and 1 base from J, with 12 bases in between. CDR3 loop: CASRMLGPNTEAFF. Incomplete CDR3 DNA: TGTGCCAGCAGGATGCTGGGGCCGAACACTGAA.